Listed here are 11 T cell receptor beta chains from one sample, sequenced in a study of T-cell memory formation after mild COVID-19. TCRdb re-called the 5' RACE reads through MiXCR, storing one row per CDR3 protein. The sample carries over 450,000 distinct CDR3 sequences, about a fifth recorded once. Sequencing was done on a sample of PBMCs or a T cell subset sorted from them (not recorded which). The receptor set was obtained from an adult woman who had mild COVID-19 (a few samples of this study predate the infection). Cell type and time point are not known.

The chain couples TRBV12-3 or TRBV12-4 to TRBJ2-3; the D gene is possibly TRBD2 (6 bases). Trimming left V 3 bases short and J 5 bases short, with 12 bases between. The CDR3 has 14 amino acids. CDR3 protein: CASSLAGLLDTQYF. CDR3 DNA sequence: TGTGCCAGCAGTTTGGCGGGGCTGTTAGATACGCAGTATTTT.

This chain's CDR3 is CASSSLEGHYEQYF. The CDR3 DNA reads TGTGCCAGCAGCTCCCTCGAAGGCCACTACGAGCAGTACTTC. V and J are TRBV11-1 and TRBJ2-7; D remains unclear. Germline V gene lookup returns CDR1 SGHAT and CDR2 FQDESV (reference sequence). The CDR3 loop spans 14 amino acids. V was shortened by 4 bases and J by 3 bases, with 13 bases between the two germline ends.

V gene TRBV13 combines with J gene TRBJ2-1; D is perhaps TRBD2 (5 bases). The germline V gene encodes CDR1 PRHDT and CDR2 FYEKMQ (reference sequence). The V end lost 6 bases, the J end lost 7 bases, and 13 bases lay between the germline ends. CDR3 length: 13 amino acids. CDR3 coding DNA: TGTGCCAGCAGGAGATACCGAGGGAATGAGCAGTTCTTC. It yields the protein CASRRYRGNEQFF. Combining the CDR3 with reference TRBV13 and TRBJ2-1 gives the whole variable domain AAGVIQSPRHLIKEKRETATLKCYPIPRHDTVYWYQQGPGQDPQFLISFYEKMQSDKGSIPDRFSAQQFSDYHSELNMSSLELGDSALYFCASRRYRGNEQFFGPGTRLTVL.

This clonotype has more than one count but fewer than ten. The CDR3 bases are TGTGCCAGCAGTCGACAGTCTGACAGCTCCGAGCAGTACTTC. Protein product: CASSRQSDSSEQYF. The chain is built from TRBV6-2 or TRBV6-3 and TRBJ2-7, with D perhaps matching TRBD1 (5 bases). Germline V gene lookup returns CDR1 MNHEY and CDR2 SVGEGT. This CDR3 has 14 residues. V was cut by 5 bases and J by 6 bases, with 17 bases left in between.

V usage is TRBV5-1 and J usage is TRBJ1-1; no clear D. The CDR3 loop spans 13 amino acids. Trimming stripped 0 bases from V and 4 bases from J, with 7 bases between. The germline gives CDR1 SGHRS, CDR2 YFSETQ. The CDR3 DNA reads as TGCGCCAGCAGCTTGGTGGGCTCCACTGAAGCTTTCTTT. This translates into CASSLVGSTEAFF.

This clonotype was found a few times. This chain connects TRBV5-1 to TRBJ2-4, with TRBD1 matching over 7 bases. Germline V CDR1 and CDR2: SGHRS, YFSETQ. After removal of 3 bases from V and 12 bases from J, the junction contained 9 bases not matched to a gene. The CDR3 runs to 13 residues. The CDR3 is CASSWGQSGDQYF. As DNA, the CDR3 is TGCGCCAGCAGCTGGGGACAGTCGGGTGATCAGTACTTC.

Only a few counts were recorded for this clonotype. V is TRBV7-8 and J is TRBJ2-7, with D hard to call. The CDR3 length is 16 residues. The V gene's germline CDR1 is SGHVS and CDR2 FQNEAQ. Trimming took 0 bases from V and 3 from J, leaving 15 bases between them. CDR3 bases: TGTGCCAGCAGCTTAGCGGATGGGATCCCCGTCTACGAGCAGTACTTC. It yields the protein CASSLADGIPVYEQYF.

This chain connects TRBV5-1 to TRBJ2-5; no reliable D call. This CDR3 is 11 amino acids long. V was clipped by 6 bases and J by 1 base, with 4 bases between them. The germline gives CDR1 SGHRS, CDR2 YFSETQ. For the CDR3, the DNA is TGCGCCAGCACTATCCAAGAGACCCAGTACTTC. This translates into CASTIQETQYF. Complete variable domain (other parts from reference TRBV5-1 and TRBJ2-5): KAGVTQTPRYLIKTRGQQVTLSCSPISGHRSVSWYQQTPGQGLQFLFEYFSETQRNKGNFPGRFSGRQFSNSRSEMNVSTLELGDSALYLCASTIQETQYFGPGTRLLVL.

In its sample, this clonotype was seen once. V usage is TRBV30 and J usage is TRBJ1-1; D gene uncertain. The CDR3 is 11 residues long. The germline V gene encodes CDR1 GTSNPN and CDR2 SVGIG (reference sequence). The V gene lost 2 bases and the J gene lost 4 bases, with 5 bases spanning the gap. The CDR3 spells CAWSRSTEAFF. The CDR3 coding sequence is TGTGCCTGGAGTAGAAGCACTGAAGCTTTCTTT.

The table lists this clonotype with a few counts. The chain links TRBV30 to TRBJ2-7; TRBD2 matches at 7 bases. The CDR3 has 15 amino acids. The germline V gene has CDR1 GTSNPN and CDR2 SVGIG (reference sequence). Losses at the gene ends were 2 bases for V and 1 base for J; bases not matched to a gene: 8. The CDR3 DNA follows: TGTGCCTGGAGTTCAGGACTAGGAAGGTCCTACGAGCAGTACTTC. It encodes CAWSSGLGRSYEQYF.

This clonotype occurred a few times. The CDR3 region has the DNA TGTGCCAGCCGGAAAAGCGGGGCTTACGAGCAGTACTTC. Translating gives CASRKSGAYEQYF. This chain joins TRBV21-1 and TRBJ2-7. TRBV21-1 is flagged as a pseudogene. This CDR3 has 13 amino acids.